The TCR beta chain described here comes from a study of blood T cell repertoires in COVID-19 (dated by TCRdb to the early 2020s). Describing the broader study: The collaborator samples originated in the United States, Italy and Spain and spanned the acute and convalescent phases of COVID-19. Samples were obtained from the ongoing ImmuneRACE study (first 160 participants) and from some 1,200 subjects provided by 6 global collaborators. The prospective study material was composed of cDNA or gDNA derived from T cells, B-cell-depleted T cells, or PBMCs. Where available, HLA class I and class II types were taken from metadata supplied by the sample provider and were not determined by assay-based typing. A de-identified subject ID, COVID-19 status, age in years and sex were almost always included in the sample metadata. The repertoires were released in a freely available public database intended as a resource for research on the immune response to SARS-CoV-2. The dataset comprised deeply sampled blood TCRbeta repertoires from subjects exposed to, actively infected with, or recovered from COVID-19. The full study reports these points: The amount of clinical and demographic metadata varied by source and participant and was provided uncurated.

The immunoSEQ Assay, a bias-controlled multiplex PCR, was used to amplify TCRbeta CDR3 regions from genomic DNA. As for the original processing: Nucleated cell counts per sample were estimated from amplification of reference gene primers within the assay. To quantify the absolute abundance of each unique TCRbeta CDR3 rearrangement, sequence reads were collapsed and filtered. For each sample, productive Simpson clonality was calculated as the square root of Simpson's diversity index across productive rearrangements. TCRdb's version of the immuneACCESS table is confined to in-frame rearrangements and falls short of the full clone set. An unresolved V gene accounts for under half of the shortfall where checked; the remainder is of unknown origin. The V and J calls and the clone size are those of that table, but D and trimming were determined from the DNA. This sample holds around 230,000 clones; approximately 83% were observed only once. More than 9.5% of the sample belongs to the ten largest clones.

The collaborating institutions used their own protocols to collect whole blood in K2EDTA tubes. For TCRbeta analysis, collaborators shipped samples in one of three forms: frozen whole blood, isolated PBMCs, or DNA extracted from either of those sample types. For CDR1 and CDR2, the germline V gene lists SGHRS and YFSETQ. There are 15 amino acids in the CDR3, from cysteine to phenylalanine inclusive. Only CDR3 DNA remains: 45 bases, in frame from the first base. Trimming leaves V shorter by 0 bases and J shorter by 4 bases, with the junction holding 3 bases beyond the gene matches. Notes on this clone: What this receptor recognizes is not known. The sample holds no much larger clone one base away, and base qualities are not on file.

Sequenced sample: peripheral blood. The sequence links TRBV5-1 to TRBJ1-5, with TRBD1 identical over 8 junction bases. The receptor was isolated from a woman older than 75 with acute or convalescent COVID-19. The CDR3 is CASSLDTGGNQPQHF. The nucleotides read TGCGCCAGCAGCTTGGATACAGGGGGTAATCAGCCCCAGCATTTT.